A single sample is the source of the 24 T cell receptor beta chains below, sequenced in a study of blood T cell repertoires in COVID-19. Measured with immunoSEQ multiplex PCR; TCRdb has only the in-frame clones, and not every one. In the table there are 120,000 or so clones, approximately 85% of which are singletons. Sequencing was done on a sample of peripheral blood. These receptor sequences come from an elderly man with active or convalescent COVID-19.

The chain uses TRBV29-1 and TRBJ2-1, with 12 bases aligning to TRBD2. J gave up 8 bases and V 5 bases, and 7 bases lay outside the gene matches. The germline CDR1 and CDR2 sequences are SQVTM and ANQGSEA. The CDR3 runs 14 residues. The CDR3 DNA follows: TGCAGCGTTTATGGACTAGCGGGAAGCTATGAGCAGTTCTTC. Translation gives CSVYGLAGSYEQFF.

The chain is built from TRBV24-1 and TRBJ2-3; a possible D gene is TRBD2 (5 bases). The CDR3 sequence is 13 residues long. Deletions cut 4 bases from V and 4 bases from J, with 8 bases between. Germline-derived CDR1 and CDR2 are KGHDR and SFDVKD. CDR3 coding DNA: TGTGCCACCAGTGACCCCGGGGCAGATACGCAGTATTTT. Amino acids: CATSDPGADTQYF.

CDR3 sequence: CAWSVSGTYEQYF. The CDR3 region has the DNA TGTGCCTGGAGTGTATCCGGGACCTACGAGCAGTACTTC. The V gene is TRBV30, the J gene TRBJ2-7, with a weak D call TRBD2 (5 bases). The CDR3 loop spans 13 amino acids. The germline V and J ends were trimmed by 0 bases and 2 bases, with 8 bases remaining between them. Germline CDR1 GTSNPN, CDR2 SVGIG (reference sequence).

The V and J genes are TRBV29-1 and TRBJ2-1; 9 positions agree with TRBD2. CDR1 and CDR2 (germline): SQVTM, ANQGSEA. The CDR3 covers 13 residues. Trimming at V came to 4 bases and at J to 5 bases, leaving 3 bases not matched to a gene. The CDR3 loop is CSVGLAEDNEQFF. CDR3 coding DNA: TGCAGCGTTGGACTAGCGGAAGACAATGAGCAGTTCTTC.

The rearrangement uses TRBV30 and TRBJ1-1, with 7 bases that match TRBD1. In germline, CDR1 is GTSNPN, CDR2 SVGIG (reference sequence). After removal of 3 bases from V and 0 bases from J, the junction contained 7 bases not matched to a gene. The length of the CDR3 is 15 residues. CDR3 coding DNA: TGTGCCTGGAGGCTAAAGGGGGCACTGAACACTGAAGCTTTCTTT. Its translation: CAWRLKGALNTEAFF.

CDR3 sequence: CASSERSGINEKLFF. CDR3 coding DNA: TGTGCCAGCAGTGAAAGGTCAGGGATTAATGAAAAACTGTTTTTT. V usage is TRBV6-1 and J usage is TRBJ1-4; D is perhaps TRBD1 (5 bases). CDR1 and CDR2 from the germline V gene are MNHNS and SASEGT. The CDR3 contains 15 residues. V dropped 2 bases and J dropped 4 bases, with 11 bases sitting between them.

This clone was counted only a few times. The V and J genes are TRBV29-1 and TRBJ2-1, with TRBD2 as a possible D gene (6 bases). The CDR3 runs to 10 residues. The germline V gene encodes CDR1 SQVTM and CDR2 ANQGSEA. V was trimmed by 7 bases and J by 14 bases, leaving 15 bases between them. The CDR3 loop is CSAGDPGEFF. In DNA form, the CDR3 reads TGCAGCGCCGGGGACCCGGGGGAGTTCTTC.

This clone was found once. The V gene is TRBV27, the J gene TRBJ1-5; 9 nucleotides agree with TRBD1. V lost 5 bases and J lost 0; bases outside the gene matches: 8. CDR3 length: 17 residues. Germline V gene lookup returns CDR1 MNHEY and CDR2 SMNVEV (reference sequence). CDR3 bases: TGTGCCAGCAGTCAGGGACAGGGCCTGTATAGCAATCAGCCCCAGCATTTT. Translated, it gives CASSQGQGLYSNQPQHF.

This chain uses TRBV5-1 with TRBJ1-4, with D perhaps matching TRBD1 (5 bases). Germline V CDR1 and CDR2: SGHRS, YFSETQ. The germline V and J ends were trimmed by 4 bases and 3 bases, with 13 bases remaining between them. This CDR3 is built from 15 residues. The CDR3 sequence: CASSRRAGPNEKLFF. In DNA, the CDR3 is TGCGCCAGCAGCCGACGAGCAGGGCCTAATGAAAAACTGTTTTTT.

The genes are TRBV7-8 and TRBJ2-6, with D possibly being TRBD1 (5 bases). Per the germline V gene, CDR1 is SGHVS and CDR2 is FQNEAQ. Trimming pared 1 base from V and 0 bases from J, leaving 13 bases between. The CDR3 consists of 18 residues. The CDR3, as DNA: TGTGCCAGCAGCTTAGAAGGGGTTTCCAGCTCTGGGGCCAACGTCCTGACTTTC. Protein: CASSLEGVSSSGANVLTF.

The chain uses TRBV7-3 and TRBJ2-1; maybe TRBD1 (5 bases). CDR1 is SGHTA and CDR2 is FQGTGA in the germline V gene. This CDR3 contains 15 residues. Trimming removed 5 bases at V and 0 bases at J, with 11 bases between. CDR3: CASSPTESSYNEQFF. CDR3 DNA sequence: TGTGCCAGCAGCCCGACAGAGAGCTCCTACAATGAGCAGTTCTTC.

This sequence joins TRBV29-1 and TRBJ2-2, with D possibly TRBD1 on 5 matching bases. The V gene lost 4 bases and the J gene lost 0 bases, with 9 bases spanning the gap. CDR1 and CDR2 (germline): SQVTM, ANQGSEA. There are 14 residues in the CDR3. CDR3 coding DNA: TGCAGCGTTGTTTACAGGTCGAACACCGGGGAGCTGTTTTTT. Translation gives CSVVYRSNTGELFF.

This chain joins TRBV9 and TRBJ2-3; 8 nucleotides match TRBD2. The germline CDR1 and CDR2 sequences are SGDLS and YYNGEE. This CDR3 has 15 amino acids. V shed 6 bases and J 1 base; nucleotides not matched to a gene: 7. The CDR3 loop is CASTREGGGTDTQYF. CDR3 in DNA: TGTGCCAGCACCCGGGAGGGAGGGGGCACAGATACGCAGTATTTT.

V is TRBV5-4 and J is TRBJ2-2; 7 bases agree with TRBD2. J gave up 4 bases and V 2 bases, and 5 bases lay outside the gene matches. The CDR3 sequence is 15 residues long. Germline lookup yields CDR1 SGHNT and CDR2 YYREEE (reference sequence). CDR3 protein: CASSLAGRITGELFF. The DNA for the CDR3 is TGTGCCAGCAGCTTAGCGGGACGTATCACCGGGGAGCTGTTTTTT.

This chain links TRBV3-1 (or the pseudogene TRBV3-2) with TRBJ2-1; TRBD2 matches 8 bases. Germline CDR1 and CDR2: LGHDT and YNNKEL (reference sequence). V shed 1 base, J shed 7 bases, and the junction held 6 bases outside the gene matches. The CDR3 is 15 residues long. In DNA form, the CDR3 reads TGTGCCAGCAGCCAAGGGGGACTAGTTCTGAATGAGCAGTTCTTC. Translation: CASSQGGLVLNEQFF.

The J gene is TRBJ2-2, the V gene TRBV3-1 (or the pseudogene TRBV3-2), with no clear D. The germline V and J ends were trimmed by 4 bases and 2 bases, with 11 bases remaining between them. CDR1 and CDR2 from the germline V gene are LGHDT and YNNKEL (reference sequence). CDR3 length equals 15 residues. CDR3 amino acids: CASSLDSTNTGELFF. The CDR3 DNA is TGTGCCAGCAGCCTCGACTCAACAAACACCGGGGAGCTGTTTTTT.

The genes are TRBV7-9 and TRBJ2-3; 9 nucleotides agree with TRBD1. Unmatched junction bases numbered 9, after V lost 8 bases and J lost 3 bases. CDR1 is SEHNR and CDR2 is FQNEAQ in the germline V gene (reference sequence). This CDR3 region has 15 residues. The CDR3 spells CASQLTGGFTDTQYF. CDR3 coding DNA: TGTGCCAGCCAACTAACAGGGGGCTTTACAGATACGCAGTATTTT.

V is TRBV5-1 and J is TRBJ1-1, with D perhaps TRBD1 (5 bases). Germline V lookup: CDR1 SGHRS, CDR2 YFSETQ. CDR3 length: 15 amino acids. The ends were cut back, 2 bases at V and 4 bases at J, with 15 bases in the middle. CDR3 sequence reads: CASSFGAGGPTEAFF. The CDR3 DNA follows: TGCGCCAGCAGCTTTGGGGCCGGGGGACCCACTGAAGCTTTCTTT. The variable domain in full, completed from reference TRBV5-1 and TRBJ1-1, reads KAGVTQTPRYLIKTRGQQVTLSCSPISGHRSVSWYQQTPGQGLQFLFEYFSETQRNKGNFPGRFSGRQFSNSRSEMNVSTLELGDSALYLCASSFGAGGPTEAFFGQGTRLTVV.

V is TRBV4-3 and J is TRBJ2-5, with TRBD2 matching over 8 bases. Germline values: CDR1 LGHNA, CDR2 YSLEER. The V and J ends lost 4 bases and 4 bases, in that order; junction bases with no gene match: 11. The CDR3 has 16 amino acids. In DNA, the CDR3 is TGCGCCAGCAGCCGTGCGGCAGGGGCGGGAGGAGAGACCCAGTACTTC. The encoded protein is CASSRAAGAGGETQYF.

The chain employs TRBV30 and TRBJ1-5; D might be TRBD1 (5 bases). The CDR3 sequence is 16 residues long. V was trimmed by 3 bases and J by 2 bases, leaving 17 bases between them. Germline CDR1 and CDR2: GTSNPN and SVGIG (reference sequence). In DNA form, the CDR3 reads TGTGCCTGGAGGAGAAGCGGCGGGGGGGGCAATCAGCCCCAGCATTTT. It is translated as CAWRRSGGGGNQPQHF.

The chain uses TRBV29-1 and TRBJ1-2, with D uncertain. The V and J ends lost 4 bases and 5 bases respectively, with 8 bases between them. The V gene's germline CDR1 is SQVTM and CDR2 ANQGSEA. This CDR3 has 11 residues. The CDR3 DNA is TGCAGCGTTGCAACGCGGTATGGCTACACCTTC. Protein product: CSVATRYGYTF.

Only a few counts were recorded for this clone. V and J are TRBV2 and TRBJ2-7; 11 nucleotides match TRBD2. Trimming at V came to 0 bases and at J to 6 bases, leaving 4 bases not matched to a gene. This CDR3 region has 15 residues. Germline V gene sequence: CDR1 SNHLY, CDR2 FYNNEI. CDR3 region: CASSEASGRVGEQYF. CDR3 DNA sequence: TGTGCCAGCAGTGAAGCTAGCGGGAGGGTCGGCGAGCAGTACTTC.

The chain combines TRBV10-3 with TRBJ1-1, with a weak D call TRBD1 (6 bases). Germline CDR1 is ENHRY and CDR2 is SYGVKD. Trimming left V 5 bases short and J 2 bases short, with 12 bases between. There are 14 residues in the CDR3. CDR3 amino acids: CAISPRDKNTEAFF. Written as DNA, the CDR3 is TGTGCCATCAGTCCTAGGGACAAAAACACTGAAGCTTTCTTT.

For the CDR3, the DNA is TGTGCCAGCAGTCCGCGACAGGGACGTGAAAAACTGTTTTTT. The encoded protein is CASSPRQGREKLFF. This sequence joins TRBV27 and TRBJ1-4; TRBD1 matches at 7 bases. CDR1 and CDR2 from the germline V gene are MNHEY and SMNVEV (reference sequence). The CDR3 has 14 amino acids. The trim removed 5 bases at V and 7 bases at J, leaving 7 bases unmatched.